This TCR beta chain was retrieved from a study of tumor-infiltrating lymphocytes in primary liver carcinoma. Looking at the study overall: Spanning 30 to 69 years of age, the patients were men and women. General study points: Significantly larger top-250-clone fractions were found in tumors than in blood (p = 0.039). Between tumor regions, pairs overlapped more than tumor-adjacent and tumor-blood pairs did.

From unsorted bulk tissue weighing about 17-30 mg, DNA and RNA were co-extracted. A note on this clonotype: Its antigen is unknown. One end of the junction does not line up with germline, which may come from a read error.

cDNA specific to TCR beta was made from around 470 ng of total RNA, with a constant-region primer employed for priming. ARM-PCR was slightly modified, and three nested multiplex PCR rounds with it gave rise to the TCR beta libraries. A C-beta reverse primer and TRBV1-TRBV30 forward primers served in each of the first two PCR rounds, at 9 to 11 cycles apiece. Each CDR3 protein gets one entry after TCRdb re-called the multiplex PCR reads with MiXCR. The data show about 92,000 distinct CDR3 sequences, about 70% seen once. This CDR3 spans 14 amino acids. Germline CDR1 is MNHEY and CDR2 is SVGAGI. This sequence originates from a man between 35 and 55 years old with primary liver carcinoma and hepatitis B virus infection. V is TRBV6-5 and J is TRBJ2-5; D unclear. The specimen sequenced was tumor-adjacent normal liver tissue. The CDR3: CASSYGSAQETLYF. The CDR3, as DNA: TGTGCCAGCAGTTATGGCTCGGCACAAGAGACCCTGTACTTC.